This entry is about one T cell receptor (beta chain). This record comes from a study of blood T cell repertoires in COVID-19. Clones were read by immunoSEQ multiplex PCR, and TCRdb kept only the in-frame ones, dropping some. This sample yields about 230,000 clones, of which roughly 91% are seen a single time; roughly 4% belongs to the top ten. Germline CDR1 and CDR2: SGHKS and YYEKEE (reference sequence). This CDR3 region has 14 residues. The germline V and J ends were trimmed by 0 bases and 5 bases, with 9 bases remaining between them. The specimen sequenced was PBMCs or T cells enriched from blood (not recorded which). The sequence came from a woman aged 25 to 39 with acute COVID-19. The chain couples TRBV5-5 to TRBJ1-5; unclear D gene. The CDR3 sequence is CASSLGRADQPQHF. The CDR3 DNA reads TGTGCCAGCAGCTTGGGGAGGGCAGATCAGCCCCAGCATTTT.